This entry features one T cell receptor (beta chain) sequence. The data stem from a study of blood T cell repertoires in COVID-19. Across the study: Samples taken during acute and convalescent COVID-19 were collected in the United States, Italy and Spain.

The assay was immunoSEQ multiplex PCR, and TCRdb's table has in-frame clones only and misses some. The table records around 230,000 clones, approximately 83% of them present only once. There are 16 residues in the CDR3. The V gene end was trimmed by 5 bases and the J gene end by 1 base; junction bases not matched to a gene: 7. CDR1 and CDR2 (germline): LNHNV, YYDKDF (reference sequence). Source material: PBMCs or T cells enriched from blood (not recorded which). The source is a woman between 35 and 50 years old with acute COVID-19. The gene calls are TRBV15 and TRBJ2-3, with TRBD1 matching 9 bases. The CDR3 here is CATSVNRGRGTDTQYF. Here the CDR3 DNA reads TGTGCCACCAGCGTAAACAGGGGGCGAGGCACAGATACGCAGTATTTT.